Below are 28 T cell receptor beta chains sequenced from a single sample in a study of T cell responses to AZD1222 COVID-19 vaccine. The data were produced by immunoSEQ multiplex PCR, yet TCRdb's version contains in-frame clones alone and is incomplete. The data hold 120,000 to 150,000 clones, with about 92% observed a single time. The sequencing here drew on peripheral blood, taken 28 days after the second AZD1222 dose. The receptor set was obtained from an adult who received the AZD1222 COVID-19 vaccine.

In this sample, this clone turned up once. This chain links TRBV6-2 or TRBV6-3 with TRBJ2-7; TRBD2 might be the D (6 bases). Germline V gene lookup returns CDR1 MNHEY and CDR2 SVGEGT. The CDR3 spans 12 residues. V dropped 0 bases and J dropped 7 bases, with 7 bases sitting between them. CDR3 sequence (DNA): TGTGCCAGCAGTTACTCGGGAGGAGAGCAGTACTTC. This codes for CASSYSGGEQYF.

The chain is built from TRBV20-1 and TRBJ1-2; the D is unclear. Germline V gives CDR1 DFQATT, CDR2 SNEGSKA (reference sequence). CDR3 length equals 9 residues. Trimming took 3 bases from V and 8 from J, leaving 4 bases between them. In nucleotides, the CDR3 is TGCAGTGCTAGGGCGGGCTACACCTTC. Translation: CSARAGYTF.

The chain has TRBV7-9 and TRBJ1-1; no definite D call. The CDR3 sequence is 13 residues long. The germline gives CDR1 SEHNR, CDR2 FQNEAQ (reference sequence). The V and J ends lost 2 bases and 5 bases respectively, with 9 bases between them. CDR3 in amino acids: CASSLYTRTEAFF. CDR3 sequence (DNA): TGTGCCAGCAGCTTATACACGAGGACTGAAGCTTTCTTT.

This clone was seen once. The chain couples TRBV7-4 to TRBJ1-6; no definite D call. The CDR3 length is 18 residues. V lost 4 bases, J lost 1 base, and 17 bases lay in between. The V gene's germline CDR1 is SGHVT and CDR2 SQSDAQ. The CDR3 region has the DNA TGTGCCAGCAGCTCGCTTATACTAGGGAAGTCCTATAATTCACCCCTCCACTTT. This sequence encodes CASSSLILGKSYNSPLHF.

V gene TRBV7-2 combines with J gene TRBJ2-3; D is ambiguous. Trimming stripped 5 bases from V and 0 bases from J, with 15 bases between. The CDR3 sequence is 16 residues long. Germline V lookup: CDR1 SGHTA, CDR2 FQGNSA. The CDR3 nucleotides are TGTGCCAGCAGCGCGAGACGGTTCCCTAGCACAGATACGCAGTATTTT. It translates to CASSARRFPSTDTQYF. The entire variable domain, with the rest obtained from reference TRBV7-2 and TRBJ2-3, is as follows: GAGVSQSPSNKVTEKGKDVELRCDPISGHTALYWYRQSLGQGLEFLIYFQGNSAPDKSGLPSDRFSAERTGGSVSTLTIQRTQQEDSAVYLCASSARRFPSTDTQYFGPGTRLTVL.

The rearrangement links TRBV19 to TRBJ1-2; TRBD1 aligns across 7 bases. V shed 9 bases, J shed 6 bases, and the junction held 4 bases outside the gene matches. Germline CDR1 is LNHDA and CDR2 is SQIVND (reference sequence). CDR3 length: 11 residues. The CDR3 here is CASLGQNGYTF. CDR3 in DNA: TGTGCCAGCCTGGGACAGAATGGCTACACCTTC.

V and J are TRBV29-1 and TRBJ2-5; D possibly corresponds to TRBD2 (5 bases). The CDR3 is made up of 12 amino acids. Germline V gene lookup returns CDR1 SQVTM and CDR2 ANQGSEA. V lost 2 bases and J 4 bases, leaving 8 bases between the germline ends. CDR3 protein: CSVELEAETQYF. DNA for the CDR3: TGCAGCGTTGAACTGGAGGCAGAGACCCAGTACTTC.

The chain employs TRBV2 and TRBJ2-7; 13 bases align to TRBD2. This CDR3 is built from 15 residues. Germline-derived CDR1 and CDR2 are SNHLY and FYNNEI. V lost 6 bases and J lost 3; bases outside the gene matches: 5. For the CDR3, the DNA is TGTGCCAGCAGCGCAAGACTAGCGGGAGGCTACGAGCAGTACTTC. This encodes CASSARLAGGYEQYF. The whole variable domain, filled in from reference TRBV2 and TRBJ2-7, reads EPEVTQTPSHQVTQMGQEVILRCVPISNHLYFYWYRQILGQKVEFLVSFYNNEISEKSEIFDDQFSVERPDGSNFTLKIRSTKLEDSAMYFCASSARLAGGYEQYFGPGTRLTVT.

The V and J genes are TRBV5-5 and TRBJ2-7; D possibly matches TRBD1 or TRBD2 (6 bases each). The CDR3 is 14 residues long. Per the germline V gene, CDR1 is SGHKS and CDR2 is YYEKEE (reference sequence). V shed 5 bases and J shed 0 bases, with 12 bases lying between them. The CDR3 reads CASSEGGSSYEQYF. The CDR3 DNA reads TGTGCCAGCAGTGAAGGGGGGAGCTCCTACGAGCAGTACTTC. Together with reference TRBV5-5 and TRBJ2-7, the CDR3 gives the full variable domain: DAGVTQSPTHLIKTRGQQVTLRCSPISGHKSVSWYQQVLGQGPQFIFQYYEKEERGRGNFPDRFSARQFPNYSSELNVNALLLGDSALYLCASSEGGSSYEQYFGPGTRLTVT.

The gene calls are TRBV5-1 and TRBJ2-3; possible D gene TRBD2, 6 bases. The CDR3 is made up of 13 amino acids. CDR1 is SGHRS, CDR2 YFSETQ, per germline. V dropped 4 bases and J dropped 14 bases, with 20 bases sitting between them. The CDR3 here is CASSLSGTHQPYF. The CDR3 region has the DNA TGCGCCAGCAGCCTCTCCGGGACTCACCAACCGTATTTT.

The table lists this clone with a few counts. This chain connects TRBV19 to TRBJ1-4, with TRBD1 as a possible D gene (5 bases). Germline-derived CDR1 and CDR2 are LNHDA and SQIVND (reference sequence). CDR3 length equals 16 residues. Trimming removed 3 bases from V and 6 bases from J, with 17 bases in between. The CDR3: CASSIPTGETHEKLFF. The CDR3 coding sequence is TGTGCCAGTAGTATCCCGACGGGGGAGACGCATGAAAAACTGTTTTTT.

The genes are TRBV7-2 and TRBJ2-7; TRBD1 agrees at 9 bases. Trimming at V came to 1 base and at J to 0 bases, leaving 4 bases not matched to a gene. There are 16 residues in the CDR3. Looked up from germline, CDR1 is SGHTA and CDR2 is FQGNSA. The CDR3 nucleotides are TGTGCCAGCAGCTTAGGATTGGGACAGGGCTCCTACGAGCAGTACTTC. Its protein product is CASSLGLGQGSYEQYF.

This clone was seen just once. The chain links TRBV4-1 to TRBJ2-1; TRBD2 matches at 10 bases. The CDR3 is 16 amino acids. J was trimmed by 5 bases and V by 2 bases; bases with no gene match: 6. The germline V gene encodes CDR1 MGHRA and CDR2 YSYEKL. The DNA for the CDR3 is TGCGCCAGCAGCCAAACTGGACTAGCGGCCAACAATGAGCAGTTCTTC. As protein: CASSQTGLAANNEQFF.

The chain carries TRBV7-9 and TRBJ2-7; 9 nucleotides agree with TRBD2. The CDR3 sequence is 16 residues long. Germline-derived CDR1 and CDR2 are SEHNR and FQNEAQ (reference sequence). Unmatched junction bases numbered 11, after V lost 3 bases and J lost 5 bases. The CDR3 is CASSFSGATSGHEQYF. CDR3 in DNA: TGTGCCAGCAGCTTTTCGGGAGCCACTAGCGGGCACGAGCAGTACTTC.

This clone was counted between two and nine times. This sequence joins TRBV27 and TRBJ2-7; D gene uncertain. Germline V gene sequence: CDR1 MNHEY, CDR2 SMNVEV (reference sequence). V gave up 1 base and J gave up 3 bases, with 13 bases separating them. There are 15 residues in the CDR3. The CDR3 bases are TGTGCCAGCAGTTTATTGCGTGCTAATCGCTACGAGCAGTACTTC. It translates to CASSLLRANRYEQYF.

In this sample, this clone turned up once. The chain is built from TRBV7-3 and TRBJ2-3; 7 bases are shared with TRBD2. The CDR3 length is 15 residues. V trimming: 1 base; J trimming: 5 bases; junction bases outside the gene matches: 6. Germline assignment: CDR1 SGHTA and CDR2 FQGTGA. Here the CDR3 DNA reads TGTGCCAGCAGCTTAAGGGGGAGGGCCGTAGATACGCAGTATTTT. The encoded protein is CASSLRGRAVDTQYF.

This clone was recorded once. The chain has TRBV14 and TRBJ2-3; D call uncertain. The CDR3 sequence is 14 residues long. The germline gives CDR1 SGHDN, CDR2 FVKESK. The V end was cut by 4 bases, the J end by 6 bases, with 14 bases between. CDR3: CASSPGWGRDTQYF. The CDR3 DNA sequence: TGTGCCAGCAGCCCCGGTTGGGGTAGGGATACGCAGTATTTT.

This clone was recorded only once. This rearrangement joins TRBV19 to TRBJ1-5; D is perhaps TRBD1 (5 bases). Germline assignment: CDR1 LNHDA and CDR2 SQIVND (reference sequence). The CDR3 extends over 15 amino acids. The ends were cut back, 1 base at V and 2 bases at J, with 9 bases in the middle. The CDR3 region has the DNA TGTGCCAGTAGTATAGGACTCAGGGGCAATCAGCCCCAGCATTTT. Translating it yields CASSIGLRGNQPQHF.

The chain joins TRBV25-1 to TRBJ1-1, with 11 bases fitting TRBD1. The CDR3 runs 14 residues. Germline V gene data show CDR1 as MGHDK and CDR2 as SYGVNS. J lost 7 bases, V lost 1 base, and 2 bases had no gene match. The CDR3 reads CASSEWDRGVEAFF. The CDR3 bases are TGTGCCAGCAGTGAATGGGACAGGGGGGTTGAAGCTTTCTTT.

This chain joins TRBV7-9 and TRBJ2-2, with D unresolved. Per germline, CDR1 SEHNR and CDR2 FQNEAQ (reference sequence). The CDR3 totals 15 residues. V lost 0 bases to trimming and J lost 1 base, with 6 bases between them. The CDR3 nucleotides are TGTGCCAGCAGCTTAGCCTGGGAGAACACCGGGGAGCTGTTTTTT. Protein product: CASSLAWENTGELFF.

V is TRBV5-1 and J is TRBJ1-1; no definite D call. V lost 0 bases and J lost 1, with 19 bases in between. Germline V CDR1 and CDR2: SGHRS, YFSETQ. The CDR3 is 18 residues long. This chain's CDR3 is CASSLGEPRRVKNTEAFF. CDR3 DNA sequence: TGCGCCAGCAGCTTGGGGGAGCCGAGGAGGGTTAAGAACACTGAAGCTTTCTTT.

The chain joins TRBV11-2 to TRBJ2-4, with TRBD1 matching 7 bases. The V segment lost 5 bases and the J segment 0 bases; nucleotides outside the gene matches: 7. CDR3 size: 16 residues. CDR1 and CDR2 (germline): SGHAT, FQNNGV. The CDR3 reads CASSPRQGLAKNIQYF. The DNA for the CDR3 is TGTGCCAGCAGCCCGCGACAGGGTTTAGCCAAAAACATTCAGTACTTC.

The chain combines TRBV7-2 with TRBJ2-1; 13 bases fit TRBD2. V gave up 5 bases and J gave up 6 bases; unmatched junction bases: 4. The CDR3 runs to 15 residues. The V gene's germline CDR1 is SGHTA and CDR2 FQGNSA. In nucleotides, the CDR3 is TGTGCCAGCAGCCTATGGACTAGCGGGGGCAATGAGCAGTTCTTC. Protein: CASSLWTSGGNEQFF.

This clone was observed a single time. The V and J genes are TRBV9 and TRBJ1-5; 7 positions agree with TRBD1. Germline CDR1 and CDR2: SGDLS and YYNGEE. The J segment lost 0 bases and the V segment lost 4 bases, leaving 13 bases of the junction unmatched. The CDR3 spans 18 residues. CDR3 in DNA: TGTGCCAGCAGCTTCCACAGGGGATCGGTGTATAGCAATCAGCCCCAGCATTTT. It specifies CASSFHRGSVYSNQPQHF. Using reference TRBV9 and TRBJ1-5 for the parts outside the CDR3, the full variable domain is DSGVTQTPKHLITATGQRVTLRCSPRSGDLSVYWYQQSLDQGLQFLIQYYNGEERAKGNILERFSAQQFPDLHSELNLSSLELGDSALYFCASSFHRGSVYSNQPQHFGDGTRLSIL.

This clone was observed a single time. The rearrangement uses TRBV6-2 or TRBV6-3 and TRBJ1-2; 8 bases align to TRBD1. This CDR3 contains 13 residues. Germline V gives CDR1 MNHEY, CDR2 SVGEGT. After removal of 4 bases from V and 9 bases from J, the junction contained 7 bases not matched to a gene. The CDR3 nucleotides read TGTGCCAGCAGTTTATCGGGACAGGCGAGCTACACCTTC. This codes for CASSLSGQASYTF.

The rearrangement joins TRBV24-1 to TRBJ1-2; D unresolved. This CDR3 region has 13 residues. Trimming took 3 bases from V and 4 from J, leaving 8 bases between them. The germline CDR1 and CDR2 sequences are KGHDR and SFDVKD. CDR3 in amino acids: CATSDPGFYGYTF. CDR3 bases: TGTGCCACCAGTGATCCCGGCTTCTATGGCTACACCTTC.

The count of this clone is one. This chain uses TRBV29-1 with TRBJ1-1; 7 bases agree with TRBD1. Germline CDR1 reads SQVTM; CDR2 reads ANQGSEA. V lost 4 bases to trimming and J lost 4 bases; unmatched junction nucleotides: 15. The CDR3 runs 16 residues. The DNA for the CDR3 is TGCAGCGTTGGACCCGGACAGGCCCCCCAAGGCACTGAAGCTTTCTTT. Translated: CSVGPGQAPQGTEAFF.

The sample holds one count of this clone. The chain links TRBV6-5 to TRBJ1-4; 11 bases line up with TRBD1. This CDR3 has 15 amino acids. Germline V gene lookup returns CDR1 MNHEY and CDR2 SVGAGI. V lost 2 bases and J lost 7; bases outside the gene matches: 3. The CDR3 nucleotides are TGTGCCAGCAGTTACACCGGGACAGGGGGTGAAAAACTGTTTTTT. Its protein is CASSYTGTGGEKLFF.